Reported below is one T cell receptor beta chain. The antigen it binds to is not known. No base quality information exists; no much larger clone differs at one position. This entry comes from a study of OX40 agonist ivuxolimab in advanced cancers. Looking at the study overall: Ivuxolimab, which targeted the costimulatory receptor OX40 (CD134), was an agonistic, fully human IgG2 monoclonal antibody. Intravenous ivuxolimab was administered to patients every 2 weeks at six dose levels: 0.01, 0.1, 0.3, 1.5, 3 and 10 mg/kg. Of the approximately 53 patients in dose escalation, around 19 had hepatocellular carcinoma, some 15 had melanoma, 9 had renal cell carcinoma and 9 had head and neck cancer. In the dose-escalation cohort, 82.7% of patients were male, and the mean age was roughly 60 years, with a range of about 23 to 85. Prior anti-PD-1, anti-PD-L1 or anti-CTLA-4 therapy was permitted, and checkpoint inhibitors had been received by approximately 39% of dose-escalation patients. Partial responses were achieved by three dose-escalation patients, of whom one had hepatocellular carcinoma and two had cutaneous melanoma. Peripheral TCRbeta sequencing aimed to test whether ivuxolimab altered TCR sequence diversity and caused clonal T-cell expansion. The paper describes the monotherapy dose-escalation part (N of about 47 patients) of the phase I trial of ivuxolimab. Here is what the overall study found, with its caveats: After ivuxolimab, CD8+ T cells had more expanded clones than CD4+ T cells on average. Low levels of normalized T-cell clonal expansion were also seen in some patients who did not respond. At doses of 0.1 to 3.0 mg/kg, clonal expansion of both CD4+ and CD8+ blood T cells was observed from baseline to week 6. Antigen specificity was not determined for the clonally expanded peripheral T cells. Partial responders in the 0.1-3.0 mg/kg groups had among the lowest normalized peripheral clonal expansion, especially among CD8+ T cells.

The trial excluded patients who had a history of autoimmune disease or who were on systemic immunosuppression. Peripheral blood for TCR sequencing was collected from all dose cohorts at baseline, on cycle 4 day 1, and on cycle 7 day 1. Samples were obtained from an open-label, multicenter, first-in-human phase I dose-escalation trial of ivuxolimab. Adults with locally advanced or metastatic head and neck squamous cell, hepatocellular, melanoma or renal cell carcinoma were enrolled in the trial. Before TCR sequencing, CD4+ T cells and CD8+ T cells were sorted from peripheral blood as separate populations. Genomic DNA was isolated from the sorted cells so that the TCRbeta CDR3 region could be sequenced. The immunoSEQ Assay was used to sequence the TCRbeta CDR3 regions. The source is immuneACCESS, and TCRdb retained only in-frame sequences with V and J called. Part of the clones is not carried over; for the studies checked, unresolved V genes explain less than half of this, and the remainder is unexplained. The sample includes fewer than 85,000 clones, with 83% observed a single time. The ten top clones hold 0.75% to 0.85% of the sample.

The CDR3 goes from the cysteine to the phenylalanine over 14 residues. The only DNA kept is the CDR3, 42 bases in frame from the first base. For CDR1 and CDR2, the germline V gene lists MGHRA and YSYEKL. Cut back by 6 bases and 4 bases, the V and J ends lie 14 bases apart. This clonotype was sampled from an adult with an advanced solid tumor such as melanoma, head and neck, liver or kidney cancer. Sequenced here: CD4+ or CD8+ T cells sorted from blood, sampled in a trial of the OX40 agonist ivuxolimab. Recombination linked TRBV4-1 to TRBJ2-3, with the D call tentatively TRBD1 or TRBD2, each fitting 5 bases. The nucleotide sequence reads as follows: TGCGCCAGCAGTCAGAGGGGAAACGCAGATACGCAGTATTTT. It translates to CASSQRGNADTQYF.